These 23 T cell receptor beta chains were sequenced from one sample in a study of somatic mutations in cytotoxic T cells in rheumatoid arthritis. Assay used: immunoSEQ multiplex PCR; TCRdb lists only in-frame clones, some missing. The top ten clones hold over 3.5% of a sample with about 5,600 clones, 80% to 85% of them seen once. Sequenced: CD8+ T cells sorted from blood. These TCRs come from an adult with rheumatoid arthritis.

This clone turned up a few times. DNA for the CDR3: TGTGCCAGCAGTTACGAGGGGTCTGGGGCCAACGTCCTGACTTTC. Translation gives CASSYEGSGANVLTF. The chain is built from TRBV6-5 and TRBJ2-6; D is tentatively TRBD1 or TRBD2 (5 bases each). This CDR3 comprises 15 residues. The germline V and J ends were trimmed by 2 bases and 1 base, with 6 bases remaining between them. The germline CDR1 and CDR2 sequences are MNHEY and SVGAGI.

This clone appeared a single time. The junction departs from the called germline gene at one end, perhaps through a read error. CDR3 amino acids: CASSDGLAGVETRYF. The CDR3 coding sequence is TGTGCCAGCAGCGACGGACTAGCGGGAGTAGAGACCCGGTACTTC. This rearrangement joins TRBV5-4 to TRBJ2-5; 13 bases line up with TRBD2. In germline, CDR1 is SGHNT, CDR2 YYREEE (reference sequence). The CDR3 is 15 amino acids. The variable domain in full, completed from reference TRBV5-4 and TRBJ2-5, reads ETGVTQSPTHLIKTRGQQVTLRCSSQSGHNTVSWYQQALGQGPQFIFQYYREEENGRGNFPPRFSGLQFPNYSSELNVNALELDDSALYLCASSDGLAGVETRYFGPGTRLLVL.

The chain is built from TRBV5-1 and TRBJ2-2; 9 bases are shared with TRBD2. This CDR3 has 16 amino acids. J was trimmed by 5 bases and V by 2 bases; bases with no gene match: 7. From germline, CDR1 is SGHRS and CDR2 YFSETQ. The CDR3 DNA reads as TGCGCCAGCAGCTTTAGCGGGAGTTTGGCAACCGGGGAGCTGTTTTTT. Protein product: CASSFSGSLATGELFF.

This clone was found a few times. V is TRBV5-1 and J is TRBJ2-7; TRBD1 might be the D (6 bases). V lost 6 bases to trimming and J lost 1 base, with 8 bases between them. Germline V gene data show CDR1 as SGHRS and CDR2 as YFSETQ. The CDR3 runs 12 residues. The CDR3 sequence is CASKGESYEQYF. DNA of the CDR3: TGCGCCAGCAAGGGGGAATCCTACGAGCAGTACTTC.

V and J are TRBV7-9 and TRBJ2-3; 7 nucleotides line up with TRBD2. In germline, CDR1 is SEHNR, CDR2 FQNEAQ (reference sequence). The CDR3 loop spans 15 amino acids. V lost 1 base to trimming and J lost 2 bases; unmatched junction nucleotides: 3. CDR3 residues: CASSLVAGHTDTQYF. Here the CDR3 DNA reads TGTGCCAGCAGCTTAGTAGCGGGTCACACAGATACGCAGTATTTT.

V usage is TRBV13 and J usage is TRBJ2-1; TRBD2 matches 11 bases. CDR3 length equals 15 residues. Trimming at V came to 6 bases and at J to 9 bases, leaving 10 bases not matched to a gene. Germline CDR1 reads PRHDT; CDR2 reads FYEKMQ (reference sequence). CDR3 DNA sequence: TGTGCCAGCAGGCCCCCGGGACTAGCGGTTTCTGAGCAGTTCTTC. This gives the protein CASRPPGLAVSEQFF.

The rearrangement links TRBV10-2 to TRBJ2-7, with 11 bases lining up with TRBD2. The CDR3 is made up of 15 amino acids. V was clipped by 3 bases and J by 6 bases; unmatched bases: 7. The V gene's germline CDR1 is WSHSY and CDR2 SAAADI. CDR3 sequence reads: CASSDPTSGIFEQYF. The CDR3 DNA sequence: TGCGCCAGCAGTGACCCGACTAGCGGGATATTCGAGCAGTACTTC.

The CDR3 bases are TGTGCCAGCAGTTACTCGTGGGGAGGTAGCACAGATACGCAGTATTTT. Translating it yields CASSYSWGGSTDTQYF. This sequence joins TRBV6-5 and TRBJ2-3; tentatively, D is TRBD2 (6 bases). Germline CDR1 reads MNHEY; CDR2 reads SVGAGI. The CDR3 is made up of 16 amino acids. Trimming pared 0 bases from V and 0 bases from J, leaving 10 bases between.

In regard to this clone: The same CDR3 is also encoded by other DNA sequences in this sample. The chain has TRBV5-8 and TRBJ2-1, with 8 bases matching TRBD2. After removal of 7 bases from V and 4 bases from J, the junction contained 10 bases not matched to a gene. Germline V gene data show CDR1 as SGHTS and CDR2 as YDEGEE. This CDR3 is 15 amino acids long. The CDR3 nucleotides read TGTGCCAGCTCCCTCATGGCTAGCGGGTACAATGAGCAGTTCTTC. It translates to CASSLMASGYNEQFF.

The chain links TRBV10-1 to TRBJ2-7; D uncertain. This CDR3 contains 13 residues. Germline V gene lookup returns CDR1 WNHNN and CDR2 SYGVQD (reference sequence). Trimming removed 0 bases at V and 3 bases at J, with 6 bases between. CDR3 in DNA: TGCGCCAGCAGTGAGTCGTGGGGCTACGAGCAGTACTTC. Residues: CASSESWGYEQYF.

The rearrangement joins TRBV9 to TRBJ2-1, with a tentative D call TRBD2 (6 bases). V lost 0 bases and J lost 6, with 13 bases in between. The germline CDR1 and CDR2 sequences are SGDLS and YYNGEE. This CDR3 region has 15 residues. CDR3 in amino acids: CASSVGRLARNEQFF. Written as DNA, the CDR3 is TGTGCCAGCAGCGTAGGCCGGCTAGCGCGCAATGAGCAGTTCTTC.

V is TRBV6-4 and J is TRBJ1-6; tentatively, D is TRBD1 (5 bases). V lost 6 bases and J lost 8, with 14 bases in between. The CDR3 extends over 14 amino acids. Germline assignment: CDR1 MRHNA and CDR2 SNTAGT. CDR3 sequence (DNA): TGTGCCAGCAGCCCCGGGGGGGGTGATTCACCCCTCCACTTT. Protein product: CASSPGGGDSPLHF.

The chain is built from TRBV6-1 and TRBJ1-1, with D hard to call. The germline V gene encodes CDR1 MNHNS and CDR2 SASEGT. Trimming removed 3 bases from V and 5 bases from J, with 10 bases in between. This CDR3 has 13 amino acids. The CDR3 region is CASSEAGRTEAFF. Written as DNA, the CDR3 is TGTGCCAGCAGTGAGGCGGGGAGAACTGAAGCTTTCTTT.

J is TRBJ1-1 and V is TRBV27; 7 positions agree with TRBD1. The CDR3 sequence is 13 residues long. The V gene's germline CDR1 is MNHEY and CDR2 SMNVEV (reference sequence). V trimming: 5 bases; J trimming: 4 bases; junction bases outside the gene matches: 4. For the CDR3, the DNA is TGTGCCAGCAGTCCATACAGGGGCACTGAAGCTTTCTTT. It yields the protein CASSPYRGTEAFF.

This CDR3 is CASSPPGYEQFF. Here the CDR3 DNA reads TGTGCCAGCAGCCCTCCGGGCTATGAGCAGTTCTTC. The rearrangement uses TRBV9 and TRBJ2-1; unclear D gene. Trimming took 4 bases from V and 8 from J, leaving 10 bases between them. The CDR3 runs to 12 residues. Germline loops: CDR1 SGDLS, CDR2 YYNGEE.

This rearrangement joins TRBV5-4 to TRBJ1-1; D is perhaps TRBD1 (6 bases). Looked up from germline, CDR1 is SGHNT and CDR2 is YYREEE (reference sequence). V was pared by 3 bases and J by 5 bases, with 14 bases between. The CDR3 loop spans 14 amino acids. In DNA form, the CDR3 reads TGTGCCAGCAGCTCAACAGGGCGGCGGACTGAAGCTTTCTTT. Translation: CASSSTGRRTEAFF.

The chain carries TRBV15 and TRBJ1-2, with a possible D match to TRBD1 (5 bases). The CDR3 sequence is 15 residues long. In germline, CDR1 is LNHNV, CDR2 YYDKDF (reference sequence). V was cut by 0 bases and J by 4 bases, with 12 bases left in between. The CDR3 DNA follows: TGTGCCACCAGCAGAGATAAAGGGGTTACCTATGGCTACACCTTC. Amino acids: CATSRDKGVTYGYTF. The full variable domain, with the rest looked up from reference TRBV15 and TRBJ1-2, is DAMVIQNPRYQVTQFGKPVTLSCSQTLNHNVMYWYQQKSSQAPKLLFHYYDKDFNNEADTPDNFQSRRPNTSFCFLDIRSPGLGDTAMYLCATSRDKGVTYGYTFGSGTRLTVV.

The CDR3 coding sequence is TGTGCTAGTGGTTTCCCCCGACTAGCGGGAGGTATCGAGCAGTACTTC. The encoded protein is CASGFPRLAGGIEQYF. The rearrangement uses TRBV12-5 and TRBJ2-7; 13 bases match TRBD2. The CDR3 spans 16 residues. V was pared by 3 bases and J by 6 bases, with 8 bases of the junction left unmatched. Per the germline V gene, CDR1 is LGHNT and CDR2 is FRNRAP.

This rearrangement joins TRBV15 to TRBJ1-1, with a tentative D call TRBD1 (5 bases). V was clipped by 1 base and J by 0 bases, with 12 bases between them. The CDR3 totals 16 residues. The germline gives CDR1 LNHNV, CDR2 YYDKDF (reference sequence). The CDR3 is CATSRGDGDVNTEAFF. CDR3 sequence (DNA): TGTGCCACCAGCAGAGGAGATGGGGACGTGAACACTGAAGCTTTCTTT. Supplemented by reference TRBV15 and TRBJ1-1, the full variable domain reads DAMVIQNPRYQVTQFGKPVTLSCSQTLNHNVMYWYQQKSSQAPKLLFHYYDKDFNNEADTPDNFQSRRPNTSFCFLDIRSPGLGDTAMYLCATSRGDGDVNTEAFFGQGTRLTVV.

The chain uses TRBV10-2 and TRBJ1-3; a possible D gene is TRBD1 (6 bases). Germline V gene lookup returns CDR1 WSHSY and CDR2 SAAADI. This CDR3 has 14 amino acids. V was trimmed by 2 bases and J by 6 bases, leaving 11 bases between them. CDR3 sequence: CASSERQELNTIYF. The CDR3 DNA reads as TGCGCCAGCAGTGAGAGACAGGAATTAAACACCATATATTTT.

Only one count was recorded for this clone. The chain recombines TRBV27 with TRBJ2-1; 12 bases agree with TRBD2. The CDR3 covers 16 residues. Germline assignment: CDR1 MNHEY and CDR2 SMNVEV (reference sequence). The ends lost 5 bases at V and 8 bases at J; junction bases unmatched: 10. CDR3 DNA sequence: TGTGCCAGCAGTACACCTCTAGCGGGAGGGCCGTATGAGCAGTTCTTC. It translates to CASSTPLAGGPYEQFF.

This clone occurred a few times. DNA for the CDR3: TGTGCCAGCAGCCCCAGCGGGGGGGCAGGTCAGCCCCAGCATTTT. This sequence encodes CASSPSGGAGQPQHF. The V gene is TRBV9, the J gene TRBJ1-5, with D maybe TRBD1 (6 bases). V lost 4 bases to trimming and J lost 6 bases, with 17 bases between them. The V gene's germline CDR1 is SGDLS and CDR2 YYNGEE. This CDR3 spans 15 amino acids.

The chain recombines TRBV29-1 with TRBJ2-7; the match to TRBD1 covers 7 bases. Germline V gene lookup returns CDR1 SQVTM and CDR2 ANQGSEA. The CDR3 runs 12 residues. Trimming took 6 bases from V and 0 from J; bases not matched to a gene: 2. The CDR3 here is CSVGDSSYEQYF. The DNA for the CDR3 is TGCAGCGTCGGGGACAGCTCCTACGAGCAGTACTTC.